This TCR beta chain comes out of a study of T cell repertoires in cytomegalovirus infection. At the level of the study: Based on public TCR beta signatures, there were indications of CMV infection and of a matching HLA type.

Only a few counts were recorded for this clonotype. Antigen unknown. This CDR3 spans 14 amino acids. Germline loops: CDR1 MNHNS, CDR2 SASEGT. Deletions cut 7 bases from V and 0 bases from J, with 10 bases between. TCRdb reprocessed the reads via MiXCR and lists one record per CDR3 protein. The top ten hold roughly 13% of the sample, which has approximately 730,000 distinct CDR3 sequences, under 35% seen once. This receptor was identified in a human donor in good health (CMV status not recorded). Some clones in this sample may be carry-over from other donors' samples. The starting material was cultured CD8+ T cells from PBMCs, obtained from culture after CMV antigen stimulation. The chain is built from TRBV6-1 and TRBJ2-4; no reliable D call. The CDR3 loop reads CASMLSVAKNIQYF. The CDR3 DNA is TGTGCCAGCATGCTCAGTGTAGCCAAAAACATTCAGTACTTC.